The T cell receptor (beta chain) described here comes from a study of beta chain features in type 1 diabetes. CDR3 length equals 16 residues. Germline CDR1 and CDR2: ENHRY and SYGVKD. V gave up 6 bases and J gave up 2 bases; unmatched junction bases: 9. Expressed TCRB transcripts were sequenced because the isolated RNA had all been reverse transcribed beforehand. Measured with immunoSEQ multiplex PCR; TCRdb has only the in-frame clones, and not every one. This table holds about 650,000 clones, 12% found once. Study-wide results and limits: Across all four CD4+ subsets, people with type 1 diabetes showed modestly shorter TCRB CDR3s. Compared with healthy donors, patients appeared to share more similar naive, central memory and regulatory TCRB repertoires. When cDNA is sequenced, cells with high TCR expression could be over-represented.

This clone was seen a handful of times. The antigen remains undetermined. The V and J genes are TRBV10-3 and TRBJ2-7; 11 nucleotides line up with TRBD2. The TCR was taken from a young man with type 1 diabetes. Material for sequencing was naive CD4+ T cells from blood. The CDR3 loop is CAIRDPGLAATYEQYF. The CDR3 DNA reads TGTGCCATCAGGGACCCGGGACTAGCGGCCACCTACGAGCAGTACTTC.